This is a list of T cell receptor beta chains from one sample in a study of cytomegalovirus exposure and HLA in healthy donors. Generated by immunoSEQ multiplex PCR, the TCRdb table keeps only in-frame clones and is missing some. The sample yields 250,000 to 350,000 clones, roughly 90% seen once. Sample: PBMCs. The receptors shown here come from a man aged 35-49 years in good health and CMV-seropositive. The conserved cysteine and the conserved F or W are not part of the CDR3 here.

>TRBV27|15
ASSVTSGSSAYNEQF
>TRBV11-3|13
ASSSTLEGKETQY
>TRBV27|12
ASSHGIEVYEQY
>TRBV19|13
ASRTGGLMNTEAF
>TRBV5-4|10
ASSLGGPEQY
>TRBV27|12
ASSVGGGNYGYT
>TRBV7-9|17
ASSLWGQGRSSGANVLT
>TRBV21-1|17
ASSRLLAGPSHGSGEQF
>TRBV29-1|12
SVVGGRADNEQF
>TRBV2|13
ASHRPGGGALEQY
>TRBV5-4|12
ASRISGHSYEQY
>TRBV21-1|15
ASSKALYRVGYNEQF
>TRBV5-1|11
ASSLEGANIQY
>TRBV19|14
ASSIKAGSITDTQY
>TRBV29-1|15
SVEGGFGGGSYNEQF
>TRBV5-1|13
ASSLAGAGHTEAF
>TRBV27|14
ASSPTQLALTYEQY
>TRBV7-6|16
ASSPGRGSLNSNQPQH
>TRBV7-9|14
ASSLGWTGKPYEQY
>TRBV6-5|13
ASRRQLATTGELF
>TRBV27|12
ASSLAGGPYEQY
>TRBV27|15
ASSSRSLALVRDTQY
>TRBV30|9
AWSLRVWQY
>TRBV11-2|10
ASSLDIGGRY
>TRBV15|12
ATSRDWSYNEQY
>TRBV5-4|10
ASSRTYNEQF
>TRBV6-6|12
ASSHNGGIGEQY
>TRBV11-2|15
ASSPGLAGGPVDEQY
>TRBV14|13
ASSGPGTGGYEQY
>TRBV6-1|13
ASSNRGRSTDTQY
>TRBV6-6|13
ASSASASSYNEQF
>TRBV29-1|11
SVNTGGGQPQH
>TRBV5-4|13
ASSLAGGAPGELF
>TRBV7-9|16
ASSLGRPGLASNNEQF
>TRBV14|13
ASSQIGEGGIGYT
>TRBV13|14
ASSPAATGVADTQY
>TRBV5-1|13
ASSPPSGAYNEQF
>TRBV5-1|16
ASSQTQQGASAKNIQY
>TRBV21-1|13
ASSTEGQQNTEAF
>TRBV29-1|16
SVEVPSGGWVNTGELF
>TRBV5-6|12
ASSSGQPQETQY
>TRBV10-1|11
ASSADTDTEAF
>TRBV28|12
ASSPGQGAIGYT
>TRBV7-9|16
ASSLRDRGVRYTGELF
>TRBV27|14
ASSFSGTGNTGELF
>TRBV4-3|13
ASSQERGPNYGYT
>TRBV7-2|15
ASSRGRRRGGRNIQY
>TRBV15|13
ATSNSWRFSYEQY
>TRBV2|14
ASSGLAGRGTDTQY
>TRBV5-5|13
ASSLVQGLGHGYT
>TRBV11-2|11
ASSLVGDYGYT